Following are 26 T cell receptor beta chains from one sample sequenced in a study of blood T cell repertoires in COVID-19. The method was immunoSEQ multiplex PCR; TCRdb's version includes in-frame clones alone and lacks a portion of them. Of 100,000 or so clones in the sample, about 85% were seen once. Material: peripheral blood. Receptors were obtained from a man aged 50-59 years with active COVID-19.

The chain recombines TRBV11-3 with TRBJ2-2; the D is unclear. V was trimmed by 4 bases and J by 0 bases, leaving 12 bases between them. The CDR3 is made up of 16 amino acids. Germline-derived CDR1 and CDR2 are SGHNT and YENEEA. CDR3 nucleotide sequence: TGTGCCAGCAGCTCGGCGACAAGGACGAACACCGGGGAGCTGTTTTTT. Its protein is CASSSATRTNTGELFF.

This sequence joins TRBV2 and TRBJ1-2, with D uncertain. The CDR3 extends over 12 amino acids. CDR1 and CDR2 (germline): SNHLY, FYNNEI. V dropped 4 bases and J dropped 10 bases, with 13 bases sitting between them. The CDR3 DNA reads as TGTGCCAGCAGTGTTCTAGGAGGTGACTACACCTTC. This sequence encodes CASSVLGGDYTF.

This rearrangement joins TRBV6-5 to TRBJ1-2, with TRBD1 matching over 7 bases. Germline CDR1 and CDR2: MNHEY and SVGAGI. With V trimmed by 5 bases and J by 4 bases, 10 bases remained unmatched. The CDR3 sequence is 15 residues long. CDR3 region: CASSPRQGFSYGYTF. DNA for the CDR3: TGTGCCAGCAGTCCTCGACAGGGCTTTTCCTATGGCTACACCTTC.

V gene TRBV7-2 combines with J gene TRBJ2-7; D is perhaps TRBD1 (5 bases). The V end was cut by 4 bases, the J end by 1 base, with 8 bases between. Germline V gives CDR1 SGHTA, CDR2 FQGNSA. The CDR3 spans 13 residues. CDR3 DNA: TGTGCCAGCAGCTCCAGGGTATCCTACGAGCAGTACTTC. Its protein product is CASSSRVSYEQYF.

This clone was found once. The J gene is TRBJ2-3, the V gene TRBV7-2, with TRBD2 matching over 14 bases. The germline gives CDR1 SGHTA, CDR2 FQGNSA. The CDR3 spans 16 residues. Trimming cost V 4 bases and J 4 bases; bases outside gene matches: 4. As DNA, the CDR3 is TGTGCCAGCAGCTCCCGACTAGCGGGGGGGTCAGATACGCAGTATTTT. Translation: CASSSRLAGGSDTQYF. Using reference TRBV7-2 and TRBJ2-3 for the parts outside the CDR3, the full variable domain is GAGVSQSPSNKVTEKGKDVELRCDPISGHTALYWYRQSLGQGLEFLIYFQGNSAPDKSGLPSDRFSAERTGGSVSTLTIQRTQQEDSAVYLCASSSRLAGGSDTQYFGPGTRLTVL.

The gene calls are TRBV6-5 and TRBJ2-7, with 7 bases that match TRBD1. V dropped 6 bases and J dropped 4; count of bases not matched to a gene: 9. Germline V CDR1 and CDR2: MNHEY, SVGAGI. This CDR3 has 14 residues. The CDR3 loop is CASSQTGTAYEQYF. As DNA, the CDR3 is TGTGCCAGCAGCCAGACAGGGACGGCATACGAGCAGTACTTC.

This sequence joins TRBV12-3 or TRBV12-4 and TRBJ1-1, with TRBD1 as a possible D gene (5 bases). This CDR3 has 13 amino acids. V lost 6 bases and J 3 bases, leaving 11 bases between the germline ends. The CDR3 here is CASRLIGDTEAFF. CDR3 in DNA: TGTGCCAGCAGATTAATAGGGGACACTGAAGCTTTCTTT.

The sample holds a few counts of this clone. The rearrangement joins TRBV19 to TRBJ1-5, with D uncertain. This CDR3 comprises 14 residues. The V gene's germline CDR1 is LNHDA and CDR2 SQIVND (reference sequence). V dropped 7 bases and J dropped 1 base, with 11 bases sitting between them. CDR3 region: CASTPQLSNQPQHF. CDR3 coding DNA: TGTGCCAGTACCCCCCAACTGAGCAATCAGCCCCAGCATTTT.

This chain's CDR3 is CASSWGGTGGNSPLHF. The CDR3 bases are TGCGCCAGCAGCTGGGGAGGGACAGGGGGTAATTCACCCCTCCACTTT. This chain links TRBV5-1 with TRBJ1-6; 11 bases agree with TRBD1. The V gene end was trimmed by 3 bases and the J gene end by 6 bases; junction bases not matched to a gene: 5. The CDR3 runs 16 residues. CDR1 is SGHRS, CDR2 YFSETQ, per germline.

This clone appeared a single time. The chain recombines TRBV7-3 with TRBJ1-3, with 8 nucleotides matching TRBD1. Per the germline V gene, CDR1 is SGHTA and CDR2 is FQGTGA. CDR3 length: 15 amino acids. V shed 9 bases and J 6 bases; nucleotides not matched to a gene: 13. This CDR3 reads CARAAPGQGLNTIYF. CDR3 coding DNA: TGTGCCAGGGCCGCCCCCGGACAGGGACTAAACACCATATATTTT.

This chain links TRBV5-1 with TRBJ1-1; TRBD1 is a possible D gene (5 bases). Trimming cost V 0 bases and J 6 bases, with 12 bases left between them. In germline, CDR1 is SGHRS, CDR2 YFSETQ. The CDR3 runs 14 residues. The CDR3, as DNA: TGCGCCAGCAGCTTGGCTGGGGGGATCGCTGAAGCTTTCTTT. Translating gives CASSLAGGIAEAFF.

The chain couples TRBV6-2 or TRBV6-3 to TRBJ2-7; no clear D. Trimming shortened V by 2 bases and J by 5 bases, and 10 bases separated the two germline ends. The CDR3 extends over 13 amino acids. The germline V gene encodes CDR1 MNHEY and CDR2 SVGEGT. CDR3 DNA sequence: TGTGCCAGCAGTTACGCCCATCGGGACGAGCAGTACTTC. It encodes CASSYAHRDEQYF.

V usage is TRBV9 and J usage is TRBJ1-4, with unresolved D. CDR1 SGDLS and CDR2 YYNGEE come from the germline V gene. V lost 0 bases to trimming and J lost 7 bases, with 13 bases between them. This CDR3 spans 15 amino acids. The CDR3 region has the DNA TGTGCCAGCAGCGTAGGCACGGGGATGCGTGAAAAACTGTTTTTT. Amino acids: CASSVGTGMREKLFF.

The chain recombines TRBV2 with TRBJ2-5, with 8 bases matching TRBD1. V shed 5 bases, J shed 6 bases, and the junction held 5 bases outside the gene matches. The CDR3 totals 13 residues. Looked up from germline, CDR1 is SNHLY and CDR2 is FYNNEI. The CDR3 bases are TGTGCCAGCAGTCTTGACAGGGGAAAGACCCAGTACTTC. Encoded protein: CASSLDRGKTQYF.

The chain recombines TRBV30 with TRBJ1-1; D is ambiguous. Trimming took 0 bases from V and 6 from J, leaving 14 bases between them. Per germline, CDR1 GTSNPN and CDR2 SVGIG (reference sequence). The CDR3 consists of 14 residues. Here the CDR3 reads CAWSVQRLEPEAFF. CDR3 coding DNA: TGTGCCTGGAGTGTACAGCGGCTGGAACCTGAAGCTTTCTTT.

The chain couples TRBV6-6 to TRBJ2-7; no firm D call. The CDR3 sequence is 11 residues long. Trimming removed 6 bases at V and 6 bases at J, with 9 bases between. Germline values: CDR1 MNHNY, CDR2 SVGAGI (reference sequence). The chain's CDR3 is CASSREVEQYF. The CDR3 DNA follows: TGTGCCAGCAGCCGAGAGGTCGAGCAGTACTTC.

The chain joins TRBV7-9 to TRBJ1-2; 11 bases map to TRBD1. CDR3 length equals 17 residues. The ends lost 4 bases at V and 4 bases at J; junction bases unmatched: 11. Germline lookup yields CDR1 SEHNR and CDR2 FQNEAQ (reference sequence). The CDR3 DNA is TGTGCCAGCAGCTATGGGGACAGGGGGAGTTTGGTCTATGGCTACACCTTC. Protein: CASSYGDRGSLVYGYTF.

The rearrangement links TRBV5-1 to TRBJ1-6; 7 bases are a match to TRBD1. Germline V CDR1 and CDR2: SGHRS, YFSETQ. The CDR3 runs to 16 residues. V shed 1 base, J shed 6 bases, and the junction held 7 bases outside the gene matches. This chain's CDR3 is CASSLKGTAINSPLHF. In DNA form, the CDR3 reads TGCGCCAGCAGCTTGAAAGGGACAGCTATTAATTCACCCCTCCACTTT.

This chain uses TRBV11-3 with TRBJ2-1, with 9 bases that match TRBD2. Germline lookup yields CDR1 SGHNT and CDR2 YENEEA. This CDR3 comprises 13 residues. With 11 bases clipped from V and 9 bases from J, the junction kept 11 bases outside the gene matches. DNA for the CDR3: TGTGCCTCAAGGGCGGGGGGGTCCCCTGAGCAGTTCTTC. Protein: CASRAGGSPEQFF.

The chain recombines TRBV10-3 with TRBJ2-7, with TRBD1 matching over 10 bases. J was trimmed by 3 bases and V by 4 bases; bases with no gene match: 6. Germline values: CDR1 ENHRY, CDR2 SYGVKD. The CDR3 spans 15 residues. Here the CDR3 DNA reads TGTGCCATCAGTGGGGGGACAGGGGTTAACTACGAGCAGTACTTC. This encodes CAISGGTGVNYEQYF.

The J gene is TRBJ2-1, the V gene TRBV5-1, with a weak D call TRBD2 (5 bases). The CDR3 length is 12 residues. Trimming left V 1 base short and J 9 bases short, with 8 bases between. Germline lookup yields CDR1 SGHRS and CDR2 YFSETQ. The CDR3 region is CASSLIRGEQFF. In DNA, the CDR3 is TGCGCCAGCAGCTTGATCCGGGGTGAGCAGTTCTTC.

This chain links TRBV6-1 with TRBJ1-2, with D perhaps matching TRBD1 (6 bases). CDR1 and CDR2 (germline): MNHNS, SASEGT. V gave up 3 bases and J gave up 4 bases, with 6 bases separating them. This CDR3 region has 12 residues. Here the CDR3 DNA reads TGTGCCAGCAGTGACAGGGGCTATGGCTACACCTTC. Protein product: CASSDRGYGYTF.

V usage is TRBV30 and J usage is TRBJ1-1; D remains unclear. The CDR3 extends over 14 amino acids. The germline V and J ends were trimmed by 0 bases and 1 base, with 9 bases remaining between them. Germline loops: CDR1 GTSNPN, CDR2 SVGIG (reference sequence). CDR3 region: CAWSVLRRNTEAFF. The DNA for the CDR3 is TGTGCCTGGAGTGTACTAAGGAGGAACACTGAAGCTTTCTTT.

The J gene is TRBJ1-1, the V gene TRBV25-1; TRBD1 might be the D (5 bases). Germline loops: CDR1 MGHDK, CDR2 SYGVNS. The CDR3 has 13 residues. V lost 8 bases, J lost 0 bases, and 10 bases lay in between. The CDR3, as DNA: TGTGCCAGCTCCCAAGGGGTGAACACTGAAGCTTTCTTT. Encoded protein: CASSQGVNTEAFF.

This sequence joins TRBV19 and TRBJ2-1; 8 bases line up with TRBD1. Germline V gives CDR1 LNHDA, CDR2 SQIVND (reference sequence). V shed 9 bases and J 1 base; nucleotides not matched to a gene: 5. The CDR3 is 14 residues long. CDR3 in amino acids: CASHRTGSYNEQFF. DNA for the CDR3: TGTGCCAGCCATAGGACAGGGTCCTACAATGAGCAGTTCTTC.

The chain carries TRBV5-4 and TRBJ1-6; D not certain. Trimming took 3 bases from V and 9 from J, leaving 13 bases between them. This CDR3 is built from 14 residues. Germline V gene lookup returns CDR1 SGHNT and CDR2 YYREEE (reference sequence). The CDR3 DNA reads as TGTGCCAGCAGCTCAAGATGGAGTCTTTCACCCCTCCACTTT. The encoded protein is CASSSRWSLSPLHF.